This T cell receptor beta chain was retrieved from a study of cytomegalovirus exposure and HLA in healthy donors. This clone was recorded a few times. Its antigen is not known. Findings of the study overall: Some segments of the V type, notably TRBV6-2 and TRBV6-3, were excluded as indistinguishable. Investigators reported approximately 150 TCR beta chains as tied to cytomegalovirus. Most of the TCR beta V segments (in an earlier analysis) were productive either about 87% or about 30% of the time.

The PCR used 60 Vbeta and 13 Jbeta primers. Data came from immunoSEQ multiplex PCR; TCRdb stores just in-frame clones and leaves some out. There are some 150,000 clones in the sample; about 71% occur only once, and around 1.9% lies in the top ten. Germline-derived CDR1 and CDR2 are MDHEN and SYDVKM. The CDR3 spans 14 residues. V dropped 5 bases and J dropped 6; count of bases not matched to a gene: 8. The V gene is TRBV28, the J gene TRBJ2-7; TRBD1 aligns across 9 bases. The sample comprised PBMCs. The receptor comes from an older woman in good health and CMV-seropositive. The CDR3 sequence is CASSPLGQGGEQYF. The CDR3 DNA sequence: TGTGCCAGCAGTCCTTTGGGACAGGGAGGCGAGCAGTACTTC.